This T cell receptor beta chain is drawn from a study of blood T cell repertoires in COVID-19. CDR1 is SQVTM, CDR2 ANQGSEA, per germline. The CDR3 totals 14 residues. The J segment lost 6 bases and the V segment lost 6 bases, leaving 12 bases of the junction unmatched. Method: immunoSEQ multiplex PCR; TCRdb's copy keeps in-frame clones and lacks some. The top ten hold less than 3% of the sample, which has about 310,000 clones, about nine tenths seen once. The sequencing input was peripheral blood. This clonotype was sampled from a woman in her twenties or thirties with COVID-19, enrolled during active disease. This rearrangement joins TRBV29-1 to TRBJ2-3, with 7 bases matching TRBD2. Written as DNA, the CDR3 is TGCAGCGTCGAGCCAGCGGGGATAGGTGATACGCAGTATTTT. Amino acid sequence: CSVEPAGIGDTQYF.